These T cell receptor beta chains were read from a single sample in a study of technical replicates of blood from several donors. Sequencing was performed with immunoSEQ multiplex PCR; in TCRdb, only in-frame clones are kept and a portion is missing. The sample has some 56,000 clones; 90% to 95% are singletons. Sequencing was performed on PBMCs. These receptors all come from a human donor in good health. Some clones in this sample may be carry-over from other donors' samples. Both conserved end residues are part of each CDR3. Fields, in order: clone size, V gene, D gene, J gene, CDR3 protein, CDR3 DNA. D genes are given only for firm matches. Clone size is shown for a subset of rows, as once, few, many or a class of expanded clone.

size: once
V: TRBV7-2
D: NA
J: TRBJ1-2
CDR3: CASSRTDLYWGYTF
DNA: TGTGCCAGCAGCCGGACAGATCTTTACTGGGGCTACACCTTC

size: NA
V: TRBV9
D: NA
J: TRBJ2-1
CDR3: CASSVTAGTNYNEQFF
DNA: TGTGCCAGCAGCGTAACCGCCGGGACAAATTACAATGAGCAGTTCTTC

size: few
V: TRBV2
D: TRBD2
J: TRBJ2-1
CDR3: CASSEGEGLYNEQFF
DNA: TGTGCCAGCAGTGAAGGGGAGGGGTTGTACAATGAGCAGTTCTTC

size: NA
V: TRBV2
D: NA
J: TRBJ1-5
CDR3: CASSEAPPGNNQPQHF
DNA: TGTGCCAGCAGTGAAGCGCCCCCGGGAAACAATCAGCCCCAGCATTTT

size: NA
V: TRBV7-2
D: TRBD2
J: TRBJ2-3
CDR3: CASSFSGGAVDTQYF
DNA: TGTGCCAGCAGCTTCAGCGGGGGGGCCGTAGATACGCAGTATTTT

size: once
V: TRBV7-7
D: TRBD1
J: TRBJ1-5
CDR3: CASSSRPGTGGPQPQHF
DNA: TGTGCCAGCAGCTCACGTCCCGGGACAGGGGGCCCCCAGCCCCAGCATTTT

size: NA
V: TRBV29-1
D: NA
J: TRBJ2-3
CDR3: CSVYPGLLTDTQYF
DNA: TGCAGCGTGTACCCGGGACTTCTCACAGATACGCAGTATTTT

size: few
V: TRBV7-8
D: NA
J: TRBJ2-7
CDR3: CASSLARRLSRGEQYF
DNA: TGTGCCAGCAGCTTAGCTAGACGGCTGTCCCGCGGCGAGCAGTACTTC

size: NA
V: TRBV5-6
D: NA
J: TRBJ1-2
CDR3: CASSLPRARILTF
DNA: TGTGCCAGCAGCTTGCCCCGAGCGAGGATTCTCACCTTC

size: few
V: TRBV5-3
D: NA
J: TRBJ1-1
CDR3: CARSSTGLENTEAFF
DNA: TGTGCCAGAAGCTCAACAGGGCTCGAGAACACTGAAGCTTTCTTT

size: once
V: TRBV7-7
D: NA
J: TRBJ2-6
CDR3: CASSLGPEAGANVLTF
DNA: TGTGCCAGCAGCTTAGGCCCTGAGGCTGGGGCCAACGTCCTGACTTTC

size: NA
V: TRBV7-3
D: NA
J: TRBJ2-7
CDR3: CASSLGQLYEQYF
DNA: TGTGCCAGCAGCTTAGGGCAGCTATACGAGCAGTACTTC

size: once
V: TRBV4-3
D: TRBD1
J: TRBJ1-2
CDR3: CASSQDSRQGFTF
DNA: TGCGCCAGCAGCCAAGATTCGAGACAGGGGTTCACCTTC

size: NA
V: TRBV18
D: NA
J: TRBJ2-6
CDR3: CASSLGRSGANVLTF
DNA: TGTGCCAGCTCACTAGGGAGGTCAGGGGCCAACGTCCTGACTTTC

size: NA
V: TRBV4-3
D: TRBD2
J: TRBJ2-7
CDR3: CASSRGPGLDYEQYF
DNA: TGCGCCAGCAGCCGCGGGCCGGGACTAGACTACGAGCAGTACTTC

size: NA
V: TRBV4-1
D: NA
J: TRBJ2-7
CDR3: CASSPSPGDRGGRSSYEQYF
DNA: TGCGCCAGCAGCCCAAGCCCAGGGGATCGCGGGGGCCGAAGCTCCTACGAGCAGTACTTC

size: NA
V: TRBV19
D: NA
J: TRBJ2-1
CDR3: CASSLFAGAVYNEQFF
DNA: TGTGCCAGTAGTCTTTTTGCAGGGGCCGTCTACAATGAGCAGTTCTTC

size: NA
V: TRBV5-1
D: NA
J: TRBJ1-2
CDR3: CASSLERSNYGYTF
DNA: TGCGCCAGCAGCTTGGAGCGGTCTAACTATGGCTACACCTTC

size: NA
V: TRBV7-6
D: TRBD1
J: TRBJ1-5
CDR3: CASSNRGQFWHF
DNA: TGTGCCAGCAGCAACAGGGGGCAATTCTGGCATTTT

size: NA
V: TRBV7-2
D: TRBD2
J: TRBJ2-7
CDR3: CASSLTGLAYEQYF
DNA: TGTGCCAGCAGCTTAACGGGACTAGCCTACGAGCAGTACTTC

size: NA
V: TRBV6-5
D: TRBD2
J: TRBJ2-5
CDR3: CASSRGGSQETQYF
DNA: TGTGCCAGCAGTAGAGGCGGGAGCCAAGAGACCCAGTACTTC

size: NA
V: TRBV6-1
D: NA
J: TRBJ1-1
CDR3: CASSLTREKTEAFF
DNA: TGTGCCAGCAGCCTAACCCGGGAAAAAACTGAAGCTTTCTTT

size: NA
V: TRBV4-1
D: NA
J: TRBJ2-1
CDR3: CASSQVEGWEEQFF
DNA: TGCGCCAGCAGCCAAGTGGAGGGTTGGGAGGAGCAGTTCTTC

size: NA
V: TRBV9
D: TRBD2
J: TRBJ2-3
CDR3: CASSVGKGTSGSTDTQYF
DNA: TGTGCCAGCAGCGTAGGGAAGGGGACTAGCGGGAGTACAGATACGCAGTATTTT

size: NA
V: TRBV13
D: TRBD1
J: TRBJ2-1
CDR3: CASSAGQGGNEQFF
DNA: TGTGCCAGCAGCGCGGGACAGGGTGGGAATGAGCAGTTCTTC

size: NA
V: TRBV10-3
D: TRBD2
J: TRBJ2-7
CDR3: CAISVRLAGEAEQYF
DNA: TGTGCCATCAGTGTCCGACTAGCGGGAGAGGCTGAGCAGTACTTC

size: once
V: TRBV6-6
D: TRBD1
J: TRBJ2-4
CDR3: CASSYSWTGEDIQYF
DNA: TGTGCCAGCAGTTACTCATGGACAGGGGAGGACATTCAGTACTTC

size: NA
V: TRBV2
D: NA
J: TRBJ2-5
CDR3: CASLGPGLGPQETQYF
DNA: TGTGCCAGCTTGGGGCCAGGATTGGGGCCTCAAGAGACCCAGTACTTC

size: NA
V: TRBV9
D: NA
J: TRBJ1-1
CDR3: CASSVVGGGAEAFF
DNA: TGTGCCAGCAGCGTAGTTGGGGGAGGGGCTGAAGCTTTCTTT

size: medium-sized
V: TRBV5-1
D: NA
J: TRBJ2-1
CDR3: CASSLGGGYNEQFF
DNA: TGCGCCAGCAGCTTGGGTGGAGGCTACAATGAGCAGTTCTTC

size: NA
V: TRBV5-1
D: TRBD1
J: TRBJ2-6
CDR3: CASSASGGLGANVLTF
DNA: TGCGCCAGCAGCGCTTCAGGGGGCTTAGGGGCCAACGTCCTGACTTTC

size: NA
V: TRBV11-2
D: NA
J: TRBJ1-2
CDR3: CASSPQQGVGYTF
DNA: TGTGCCAGCAGCCCCCAACAGGGTGTAGGCTACACCTTC

size: NA
V: TRBV2
D: TRBD1
J: TRBJ2-1
CDR3: CASGQGQGARNEQFF
DNA: TGTGCCAGCGGACAGGGACAGGGGGCGCGGAATGAGCAGTTCTTC

size: NA
V: TRBV6-1
D: NA
J: TRBJ1-2
CDR3: CASTRTGIDYGYTF
DNA: TGTGCCAGCACCCGAACAGGGATCGACTATGGCTACACCTTC

size: NA
V: TRBV12-5
D: NA
J: TRBJ2-3
CDR3: CASGFFAGWTDTQYF
DNA: TGTGCTAGTGGTTTCTTCGCGGGTTGGACAGATACGCAGTATTTT

size: NA
V: TRBV5-1
D: TRBD1
J: TRBJ2-7
CDR3: CASSLAQGARSSYEQYF
DNA: TGCGCCAGCAGCTTGGCCCAGGGGGCGAGGAGCTCCTACGAGCAGTACTTC

size: NA
V: TRBV6-5
D: NA
J: TRBJ2-3
CDR3: CATRTNPFTDTQYF
DNA: TGTGCCACCCGGACTAACCCATTCACAGATACGCAGTATTTT